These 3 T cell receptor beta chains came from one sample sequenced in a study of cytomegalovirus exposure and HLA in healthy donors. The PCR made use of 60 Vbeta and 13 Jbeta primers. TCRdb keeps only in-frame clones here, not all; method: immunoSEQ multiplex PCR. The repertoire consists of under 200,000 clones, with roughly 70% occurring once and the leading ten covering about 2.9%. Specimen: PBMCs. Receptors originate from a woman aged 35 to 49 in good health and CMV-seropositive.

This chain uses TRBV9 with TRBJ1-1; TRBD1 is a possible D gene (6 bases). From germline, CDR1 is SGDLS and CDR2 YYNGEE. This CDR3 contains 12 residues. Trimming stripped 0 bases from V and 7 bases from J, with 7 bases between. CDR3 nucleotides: TGTGCCAGCAGCGTAGAGGACAGTGAAGCTTTCTTT. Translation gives CASSVEDSEAFF.

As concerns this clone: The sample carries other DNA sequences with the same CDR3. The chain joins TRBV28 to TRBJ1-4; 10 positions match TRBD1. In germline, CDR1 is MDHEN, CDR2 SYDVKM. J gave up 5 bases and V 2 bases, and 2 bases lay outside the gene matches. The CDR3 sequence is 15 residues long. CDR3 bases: TGTGCCAGCAGTTTACCGGGACAGGGGAATGAAAAACTGTTTTTT. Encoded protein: CASSLPGQGNEKLFF.

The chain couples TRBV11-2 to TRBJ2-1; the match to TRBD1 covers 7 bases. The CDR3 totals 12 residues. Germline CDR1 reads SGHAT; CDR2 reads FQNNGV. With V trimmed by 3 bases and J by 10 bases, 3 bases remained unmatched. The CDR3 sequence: CASSLGDSEQFF. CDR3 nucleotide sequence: TGTGCCAGCAGCTTGGGGGACAGCGAGCAGTTCTTC.